Below are 30 T cell receptor beta chains sequenced from a single sample in a study of CD8 T cells in ankylosing spondylitis. One entry per CDR3 protein results from TCRdb running MiXCR on the 5' RACE reads. The table shows approximately 350,000 distinct CDR3 sequences, with 20% occurring only once. The sequencing sample was made of blood, either unsorted or a sorted T cell fraction (not recorded which). The receptors here all came from a male donor with ankylosing spondylitis or in good health (not recorded which).

The V gene is TRBV10-3, the J gene TRBJ2-3, with 11 bases identical to TRBD2. There are 15 residues in the CDR3. CDR1 is ENHRY and CDR2 is SYGVKD in the germline V gene. Losses at the gene ends were 9 bases for V and 1 base for J; bases not matched to a gene: 6. Here the CDR3 DNA reads TGTGCCATATATAGCGGGGGGGCTGGCACAGATACGCAGTATTTT. Protein sequence: CAIYSGGAGTDTQYF.

This chain links TRBV7-2 with TRBJ2-7; D ambiguous. V was trimmed by 5 bases and J by 1 base, leaving 9 bases between them. Germline V gene sequence: CDR1 SGHTA, CDR2 FQGNSA. The CDR3 totals 13 residues. Here the CDR3 reads CASSQYLSYEQYF. In DNA form, the CDR3 reads TGTGCCAGCAGCCAATACTTGTCCTACGAGCAGTACTTC.

The CDR3, as DNA: TGTGCCAGCAGTCCCACGGGGGATACGCAGTATTTT. This codes for CASSPTGDTQYF. The chain uses TRBV12-3 or TRBV12-4 and TRBJ2-3; maybe TRBD2 (5 bases). The CDR3 extends over 12 amino acids. V was shortened by 5 bases and J by 6 bases, with 9 bases between the two germline ends.

To note about this clonotype: An end of the junction does not agree with germline; a read error may underlie this. The chain couples TRBV30 to TRBJ2-5; D may be TRBD2 (6 bases). The CDR3 spans 13 residues. Germline V gene data show CDR1 as GTSNPN and CDR2 as SVGIG (reference sequence). CDR3 coding DNA: TGTGCCCGGAGGGTGAGAGGGCAAGAGACCCAGTACTTC. Translated: CARRVRGQETQYF.

The chain carries TRBV7-8 and TRBJ2-5, with 10 bases lining up with TRBD1. The V segment lost 4 bases and the J segment 4 bases; nucleotides outside the gene matches: 9. Germline V gene lookup returns CDR1 SGHVS and CDR2 FQNEAQ. This CDR3 is 16 amino acids long. In DNA form, the CDR3 reads TGTGCCAGCAGCTCACCGGGACAGGGGAGTGGAGAGACCCAGTACTTC. The encoded protein is CASSSPGQGSGETQYF.

The rearrangement uses TRBV24-1 and TRBJ2-5; no firm D call. V gave up 3 bases and J gave up 5 bases, with 9 bases separating them. This CDR3 has 13 amino acids. The germline gives CDR1 KGHDR, CDR2 SFDVKD. CDR3 amino acids: CATSDRSTETQYF. The CDR3 coding sequence is TGTGCCACCAGTGATCGGTCCACGGAGACCCAGTACTTC.

This clonotype appeared a few times. The V gene is TRBV6-1, the J gene TRBJ2-1; TRBD1 might be the D (6 bases). V was cut by 6 bases and J by 8 bases, with 17 bases left in between. The CDR3 totals 14 residues. From germline, CDR1 is MNHNS and CDR2 SASEGT. The CDR3 loop is CASRIRHRAHEQFF. The CDR3 DNA follows: TGTGCCAGCAGGATAAGGCACAGGGCGCATGAGCAGTTCTTC.

This clonotype was observed at least ten times. In DNA form, the CDR3 reads TGTGCCACCAGTGCCGCTAACCCGGGAGCCAACTATGGCTACACCTTC. As protein: CATSAANPGANYGYTF. The chain is built from TRBV24-1 and TRBJ1-2; D remains ambiguous. The CDR3 contains 16 residues. The germline V and J ends were trimmed by 5 bases and 2 bases, with 17 bases remaining between them. The V gene's germline CDR1 is KGHDR and CDR2 SFDVKD.

This clonotype showed up just a few times. The V and J genes are TRBV12-3 or TRBV12-4 and TRBJ2-1; TRBD2 matches at 9 bases. The CDR3 runs to 15 residues. J gave up 8 bases and V 8 bases, and 13 bases lay outside the gene matches. DNA of the CDR3: TGTGCCAGCTCCATCCTGGGACTAGCACTAGATGAGCAGTTCTTC. As protein: CASSILGLALDEQFF.

CDR3 bases: TGTGCCAGCTCACGCGGACAACGGAGGGACAATGAGCAGTTCTTC. Amino acid sequence: CASSRGQRRDNEQFF. The V and J genes are TRBV18 and TRBJ2-1; TRBD2 might be the D (6 bases). The CDR3 totals 15 residues. Germline CDR1 is KGHSH and CDR2 is LQKENI. V was clipped by 4 bases and J by 5 bases, with 15 bases between them.

This chain connects TRBV7-9 to TRBJ2-1; either TRBD1 or TRBD2 may fit D (5 bases each). The V and J ends lost 4 bases and 0 bases respectively, with 13 bases between them. The CDR3 is made up of 16 amino acids. Germline V CDR1 and CDR2: SEHNR, FQNEAQ (reference sequence). The CDR3 protein is CASSSEGWSSYNEQFF. The CDR3 region has the DNA TGTGCCAGCAGCTCCGAGGGGTGGAGCTCCTACAATGAGCAGTTCTTC.

This clonotype was observed once. The chain uses TRBV3-1 and TRBJ2-5; perhaps TRBD2 as D (5 bases). V was cut by 8 bases and J by 1 base, with 11 bases left in between. This CDR3 is built from 13 residues. The germline gives CDR1 LGHDT, CDR2 YNNKEL (reference sequence). CDR3 nucleotide sequence: TGTGCCAGCCGGGATAATTCCCAAGAGACCCAGTACTTC. The encoded protein is CASRDNSQETQYF.

This clonotype was picked up a small number of times. This chain joins TRBV4-1 and TRBJ2-5; 9 bases map to TRBD1. In germline, CDR1 is MGHRA, CDR2 YSYEKL. Germline trimming cut 2 bases from V and 3 bases from J; bases unmatched to any gene: 7. CDR3 length equals 16 residues. The CDR3 is CASSQPGWTGEETQYF. The CDR3 nucleotides read TGCGCCAGCAGCCAACCAGGCTGGACAGGGGAAGAGACCCAGTACTTC.

This clonotype was found a few times. V gene TRBV27 combines with J gene TRBJ2-1; 10 bases agree with TRBD2. Germline CDR1 MNHEY, CDR2 SMNVEV (reference sequence). CDR3 length: 14 residues. Trimming at V came to 5 bases and at J to 8 bases, leaving 6 bases not matched to a gene. The CDR3 bases are TGTGCCAGCAGTAGCGGGGGGGCCAGGGATGAGCAGTTCTTC. It yields the protein CASSSGGARDEQFF.

This rearrangement joins TRBV20-1 to TRBJ2-7; 14 positions agree with TRBD2. CDR1 and CDR2 (germline): DFQATT, SNEGSKA (reference sequence). The CDR3 contains 13 residues. J gave up 6 bases and V 8 bases, and 6 bases lay outside the gene matches. The CDR3 protein is CSSTGTSGGEQYF. The CDR3 DNA sequence: TGCAGTTCTACCGGGACTAGCGGGGGCGAGCAGTACTTC.

A few counts support this clonotype. The rearrangement joins TRBV10-2 to TRBJ2-7; possibly TRBD1 for D (5 bases). The V gene's germline CDR1 is WSHSY and CDR2 SAAADI. The CDR3 covers 15 residues. V was pared by 2 bases and J by 2 bases, with 13 bases between. The CDR3 region is CASSEPYLTAYEQYF. The CDR3 region has the DNA TGCGCCAGCAGTGAGCCCTACTTGACAGCCTACGAGCAGTACTTC.

The chain is built from TRBV10-3 and TRBJ1-1; TRBD1 might be the D (5 bases). The germline V gene has CDR1 ENHRY and CDR2 SYGVKD. Trimming pared 4 bases from V and 0 bases from J, leaving 21 bases between. The CDR3 is 18 amino acids. The CDR3 reads CAISAERQGGTMNTEAFF. The CDR3 DNA is TGTGCCATCAGTGCGGAGAGGCAGGGTGGGACTATGAACACTGAAGCTTTCTTT.

This clonotype was recorded a few times. This chain links TRBV29-1 with TRBJ2-2; the D is unclear. There are 14 residues in the CDR3. Germline V gene lookup returns CDR1 SQVTM and CDR2 ANQGSEA. V lost 6 bases, J lost 3 bases, and 14 bases lay in between. The CDR3 nucleotides read TGCAGCGTGACCTCGACGGATTACACCGGGGAGCTGTTTTTT. Protein sequence: CSVTSTDYTGELFF.

This clonotype was observed a handful of times. The chain's CDR3 is CASSSGGAPGELFF. In DNA, the CDR3 is TGTGCCAGCAGTAGCGGGGGGGCCCCCGGGGAGCTGTTTTTT. This chain joins TRBV12-3 or TRBV12-4 and TRBJ2-2; the match to TRBD2 covers 10 bases. The junction had 3 bases not matched to a gene; V was cut back by 5 bases and J by 6 bases. The CDR3 has 14 amino acids.

This clonotype was detected only a few times. The rearrangement uses TRBV25-1 and TRBJ2-7, with 7 bases matching TRBD1. The CDR3 is 14 residues long. V dropped 3 bases and J dropped 2; count of bases not matched to a gene: 4. CDR1 is MGHDK, CDR2 SYGVNS, per germline. Here the CDR3 reads CASSDGQATYEQYF. The CDR3 DNA sequence: TGTGCCAGCAGTGACGGACAGGCTACCTACGAGCAGTACTTC.

V is TRBV7-9 and J is TRBJ2-7; either TRBD1 or TRBD2 may fit D (5 bases each). Germline loops: CDR1 SEHNR, CDR2 FQNEAQ (reference sequence). Trimming shortened V by 3 bases and J by 7 bases, and 13 bases separated the two germline ends. The CDR3 loop spans 13 amino acids. CDR3: CASSLGPSVEQYF. Written as DNA, the CDR3 is TGTGCCAGCAGCTTGGGACCTTCTGTAGAGCAGTACTTC.

This rearrangement joins TRBV5-6 to TRBJ2-3, with D possibly TRBD2 on 6 matching bases. The CDR3 extends over 15 amino acids. V shed 2 bases and J shed 0 bases, with 10 bases lying between them. From germline, CDR1 is SGHDT and CDR2 YYEEEE. The CDR3 spells CASSLTGTSTDTQYF. The DNA for the CDR3 is TGTGCCAGCAGCTTAACCGGGACTAGCACAGATACGCAGTATTTT. Using reference TRBV5-6 and TRBJ2-3 for the parts outside the CDR3, the full variable domain is DAGVTQSPTHLIKTRGQQVTLRCSPKSGHDTVSWYQQALGQGPQFIFQYYEEEERQRGNFPDRFSGHQFPNYSSELNVNALLLGDSALYLCASSLTGTSTDTQYFGPGTRLTVL.

This clonotype was seen a single time. This chain links TRBV2 with TRBJ2-3; 10 nucleotides agree with TRBD2. Per germline, CDR1 SNHLY and CDR2 FYNNEI. V gave up 3 bases and J gave up 0 bases; unmatched junction bases: 9. This CDR3 is 18 amino acids long. CDR3: CASSDLASGGASTDTQYF. The CDR3, as DNA: TGTGCCAGCAGTGACTTAGCTAGCGGGGGAGCTAGCACAGATACGCAGTATTTT.

J is TRBJ2-2 and V is TRBV6-1; TRBD2 agrees at 10 bases. The germline V gene encodes CDR1 MNHNS and CDR2 SASEGT. The CDR3 sequence is 16 residues long. V dropped 6 bases and J dropped 1; count of bases not matched to a gene: 5. The DNA for the CDR3 is TGTGCCAGCAGGGCTAGCGGGGGCCTGAACACCGGGGAGCTGTTTTTT. It is translated as CASRASGGLNTGELFF.

The sample holds a few counts of this clonotype. V and J are TRBV12-3 or TRBV12-4 and TRBJ2-7; 8 nucleotides agree with TRBD2. V dropped 3 bases and J dropped 5; count of bases not matched to a gene: 6. There are 14 residues in the CDR3. The CDR3 reads CASSFGGAFDEQYF. The CDR3 region has the DNA TGTGCCAGCAGTTTCGGGGGGGCGTTCGACGAGCAGTACTTC.

This clonotype was counted between two and nine times. The rearrangement uses TRBV7-2 and TRBJ2-1; maybe TRBD2 (7 bases). The length of the CDR3 is 17 residues. Germline CDR1 reads SGHTA; CDR2 reads FQGNSA. Trimming pared 2 bases from V and 4 bases from J, leaving 18 bases between. The DNA of the CDR3 is TGTGCCAGCAGCTTACATGGTGCGGGGGCCGAGTACAATGAGCAGTTCTTC. It translates to CASSLHGAGAEYNEQFF.

This clonotype was detected many times. The rearrangement uses TRBV9 and TRBJ2-5, with D maybe TRBD2 (6 bases). V was clipped by 2 bases and J by 5 bases, with 13 bases between them. Per the germline V gene, CDR1 is SGDLS and CDR2 is YYNGEE. The CDR3 consists of 14 residues. The CDR3 DNA reads as TGTGCCAGCAGCGTGGAGGGGAGCGTGGAGACCCAGTACTTC. Encoded protein: CASSVEGSVETQYF.

This clonotype has a handful of counts. DNA of the CDR3: TGTGCCAGCAGGAGCGGGGGGGTACCAGATACGCAGTATTTT. It is translated as CASRSGGVPDTQYF. The chain has TRBV2 and TRBJ2-3; 10 positions agree with TRBD2. Germline V CDR1 and CDR2: SNHLY, FYNNEI. This CDR3 is built from 14 residues. Trimming removed 6 bases from V and 4 bases from J; junction bases left unmatched: 4. The whole variable domain, filled in from reference TRBV2 and TRBJ2-3, reads EPEVTQTPSHQVTQMGQEVILRCVPISNHLYFYWYRQILGQKVEFLVSFYNNEISEKSEIFDDQFSVERPDGSNFTLKIRSTKLEDSAMYFCASRSGGVPDTQYFGPGTRLTVL.

Only a few counts were recorded for this clonotype. The gene calls are TRBV9 and TRBJ2-1; D might be TRBD2 (7 bases). V lost 4 bases and J lost 5, with 16 bases in between. Looked up from germline, CDR1 is SGDLS and CDR2 is YYNGEE. The CDR3 length is 15 residues. The CDR3 coding sequence is TGTGCCAGCAGCTTGGGGGGGGGGCCACACAATGAGCAGTTCTTC. It yields the protein CASSLGGGPHNEQFF.

The chain employs TRBV5-1 and TRBJ2-1; TRBD2 agrees at 11 bases. Germline CDR1 SGHRS, CDR2 YFSETQ. V dropped 0 bases and J dropped 0; count of bases not matched to a gene: 8. This CDR3 region has 19 residues. The CDR3 loop is CASSLDLASGGPSYNEQFF. DNA of the CDR3: TGCGCCAGCAGCTTGGATTTGGCTAGCGGGGGGCCCTCCTACAATGAGCAGTTCTTC.